This passage covers 18 T cell receptor beta chains from one sample sequenced in a study of cytomegalovirus exposure and HLA in healthy donors. Amplification used 60 Vbeta primers and 13 Jbeta primers. Repertoires were generated with immunoSEQ multiplex PCR, while TCRdb's copy carries only in-frame clones and drops some. The sample lists 100,000 to 150,000 clones; roughly a tenth were seen once. Sequencing was done on a sample of PBMCs. These receptor sequences come from a young woman in good health and CMV-seropositive.

The chain links TRBV7-6 to TRBJ1-1, with D uncertain. This CDR3 comprises 13 residues. The V end lost 1 base, the J end lost 2 bases, and 5 bases lay between the germline ends. The germline gives CDR1 SGHVS, CDR2 FNYEAQ. The DNA for the CDR3 is TGTGCCAGCAGCTTAGACACCAACACTGAAGCTTTCTTT. It translates to CASSLDTNTEAFF.

The chain combines TRBV25-1 with TRBJ1-5; TRBD1 matches at 10 bases. The CDR3 consists of 15 residues. Trimming at V came to 5 bases and at J to 4 bases, leaving 5 bases not matched to a gene. Germline CDR1 and CDR2: MGHDK and SYGVNS. CDR3 in amino acids: CASSPGQGHNQPQHF. The CDR3 bases are TGTGCCAGCAGTCCGGGACAGGGGCATAATCAGCCCCAGCATTTT.

The chain couples TRBV7-9 to TRBJ2-1, with 11 nucleotides matching TRBD2. Per germline, CDR1 SEHNR and CDR2 FQNEAQ (reference sequence). The CDR3 loop spans 17 amino acids. V dropped 5 bases and J dropped 7; count of bases not matched to a gene: 13. In nucleotides, the CDR3 is TGTGCCAGCAGCCCACAACCCCTAGCGGGAGGAAGTAATGAGCAGTTCTTC. Translated: CASSPQPLAGGSNEQFF.

Worth noting for this clone: No conserved phenylalanine or tryptophan ends this CDR3, so it is likely a read error. V is TRBV10-3 and J is TRBJ1-1; TRBD1 agrees at 7 bases. The CDR3 totals 12 residues. CDR1 ENHRY and CDR2 SYGVKD come from the germline V gene. CDR3 region: CATSTGETEAFV. As DNA, the CDR3 is TGTGCCACCAGTACAGGGGAGACTGAAGCTTTCGTT.

The chain links TRBV28 to TRBJ1-5, with 7 bases lining up with TRBD1. This CDR3 is 16 amino acids long. Germline V lookup: CDR1 MDHEN, CDR2 SYDVKM. With 6 bases clipped from V and 4 bases from J, the junction kept 12 bases outside the gene matches. The CDR3: CASSRGGTAINQPQHF. In DNA form, the CDR3 reads TGTGCCAGCAGCCGAGGCGGGACAGCAATAAATCAGCCCCAGCATTTT.

Here the CDR3 DNA reads TGTGCCAGTAGTATCCTTGGCAGGCTTGAAGCTTTCTTT. Its translation is CASSILGRLEAFF. This chain links TRBV19 with TRBJ1-1; no definite D call. The germline V and J ends were trimmed by 3 bases and 7 bases, with 12 bases remaining between them. The germline CDR1 and CDR2 sequences are LNHDA and SQIVND (reference sequence). This CDR3 has 13 residues. Full variable domain (rest looked up from reference TRBV19 and TRBJ1-1): DGGITQSPKYLFRKEGQNVTLSCEQNLNHDAMYWYRQDPGQGLRLIYYSQIVNDFQKGDIAEGYSVSREKKESFPLTVTSAQKNPTAFYLCASSILGRLEAFFGQGTRLTVV.

The chain links TRBV6-1 to TRBJ2-1; the D is unclear. Germline V CDR1 and CDR2: MNHNS, SASEGT. The CDR3 is 16 amino acids. V lost 6 bases and J lost 6, with 21 bases in between. The CDR3 DNA follows: TGTGCCAGCAGCGAAACGATTAGCACCCTTTTCAATGAGCAGTTCTTC. Its protein is CASSETISTLFNEQFF.

The rearrangement joins TRBV19 to TRBJ2-2, with unresolved D. The germline CDR1 and CDR2 sequences are LNHDA and SQIVND (reference sequence). V dropped 6 bases and J dropped 1 base, with 6 bases sitting between them. There are 13 residues in the CDR3. The CDR3 coding sequence is TGTGCCAGTAGGACTGGGAACACCGGGGAGCTGTTTTTT. Translation gives CASRTGNTGELFF.

The chain carries TRBV6-5 and TRBJ2-1, with 8 nucleotides matching TRBD2. The germline gives CDR1 MNHEY, CDR2 SVGAGI. This CDR3 contains 14 residues. Trimming at V came to 4 bases and at J to 8 bases, leaving 7 bases not matched to a gene. In DNA, the CDR3 is TGTGCCAGCAGTTTAGCGGGGCGCGAGGATGAGCAGTTCTTC. Protein sequence: CASSLAGREDEQFF.

The chain links TRBV19 to TRBJ1-1; maybe TRBD1 (6 bases). CDR1 is LNHDA, CDR2 SQIVND, per germline (reference sequence). Trimming took off 3 bases at V and 0 bases at J, with 11 bases between the two ends. The CDR3 totals 15 residues. The CDR3 sequence: CASSMWGHLNTEAFF. The CDR3 region has the DNA TGTGCCAGTAGTATGTGGGGACACTTGAACACTGAAGCTTTCTTT. The full variable domain, with the rest looked up from reference TRBV19 and TRBJ1-1, is DGGITQSPKYLFRKEGQNVTLSCEQNLNHDAMYWYRQDPGQGLRLIYYSQIVNDFQKGDIAEGYSVSREKKESFPLTVTSAQKNPTAFYLCASSMWGHLNTEAFFGQGTRLTVV.

This clone was seen only a few times. A junction boundary mismatches the germline segment, possibly from a read error. The chain recombines TRBV5-6 with TRBJ2-6; a weak D match, TRBD1 (5 bases). This CDR3 has 16 residues. Germline lookup yields CDR1 SGHDT and CDR2 YYEEEE. CDR3 in amino acids: CASSSYRFSGANVLNF. As DNA, the CDR3 is TGTGCAAGCAGCTCGTACAGGTTCTCTGGGGCCAACGTCCTGAATTTC.

This clone has just a few counts. The V gene is TRBV7-3, the J gene TRBJ2-1, with TRBD2 identical over 10 bases. Germline loops: CDR1 SGHTA, CDR2 FQGTGA. CDR3 length equals 16 residues. With V trimmed by 2 bases and J by 6 bases, 7 bases remained unmatched. This CDR3 is CASSLRPLAGSNEQFF. CDR3 DNA sequence: TGTGCCAGCAGCTTACGGCCACTAGCGGGAAGCAATGAGCAGTTCTTC. The full variable domain, rest sourced from reference TRBV7-3 and TRBJ2-1, is GAGVSQTPSNKVTEKGKYVELRCDPISGHTALYWYRQSLGQGPEFLIYFQGTGAADDSGLPNDRFFAVRPEGSVSTLKIQRTERGDSAVYLCASSLRPLAGSNEQFFGPGTRLTVL.

This clone showed up just a few times. CDR3 in amino acids: CASAGGELGSYNEQFF. CDR3 DNA sequence: TGTGCCAGCGCGGGTGGGGAATTGGGCTCCTACAATGAGCAGTTCTTC. This rearrangement joins TRBV11-3 to TRBJ2-1; possible D gene TRBD2, 5 bases. From germline, CDR1 is SGHNT and CDR2 YENEEA. The V and J ends lost 8 bases and 0 bases respectively, with 17 bases between them. The CDR3 has 16 amino acids.

This clone has only a few counts. This chain joins TRBV20-1 and TRBJ2-1; 11 bases line up with TRBD2. In germline, CDR1 is DFQATT, CDR2 SNEGSKA (reference sequence). After removal of 6 bases from V and 13 bases from J, the junction contained 5 bases not matched to a gene. There are 11 residues in the CDR3. As DNA, the CDR3 is TGCAGTGCGGAACTAGCGGGAGTTCAGTTCTTC. This gives the protein CSAELAGVQFF.

In its sample, this clone was seen a few times. The chain combines TRBV19 with TRBJ2-3; 9 nucleotides line up with TRBD2. Germline V lookup: CDR1 LNHDA, CDR2 SQIVND (reference sequence). CDR3 length: 16 amino acids. J gave up 6 bases and V 4 bases, and 11 bases lay outside the gene matches. This CDR3 reads CASSNPWTSVPDTQYF. CDR3 sequence (DNA): TGTGCCAGTAGTAACCCTTGGACTAGCGTCCCGGATACGCAGTATTTT.

Only a few counts were recorded for this clone. The chain links TRBV10-1 to TRBJ2-3; 9 positions match TRBD1. The CDR3 length is 14 residues. Trimming took 8 bases from V and 2 from J; bases not matched to a gene: 5. CDR1 and CDR2 from the germline V gene are WNHNN and SYGVQD (reference sequence). As DNA, the CDR3 is TGCGCCAGCCCCGGGACAGGGCCCACAGATACGCAGTATTTT. This gives the protein CASPGTGPTDTQYF.

This clone was seen more than once but under ten times. V is TRBV5-1 and J is TRBJ2-3; 10 bases match TRBD1. V gave up 4 bases and J gave up 2 bases; unmatched junction bases: 4. The germline CDR1 and CDR2 sequences are SGHRS and YFSETQ. The CDR3 is 15 residues long. DNA for the CDR3: TGCGCCAGCAGCCAGGGACAGGGGTTCACAGATACGCAGTATTTT. This translates into CASSQGQGFTDTQYF. Drawing the rest from reference TRBV5-1 and TRBJ2-3, the complete variable domain is KAGVTQTPRYLIKTRGQQVTLSCSPISGHRSVSWYQQTPGQGLQFLFEYFSETQRNKGNFPGRFSGRQFSNSRSEMNVSTLELGDSALYLCASSQGQGFTDTQYFGPGTRLTVL.

This chain uses TRBV7-9 with TRBJ1-2; 12 bases are shared with TRBD1. The length of the CDR3 is 16 residues. The ends lost 4 bases at V and 8 bases at J; junction bases unmatched: 11. The germline CDR1 and CDR2 sequences are SEHNR and FQNEAQ (reference sequence). CDR3 sequence (DNA): TGTGCCAGCAGCTATCTGACGGGACAGGGGGCGTTGGGCTACACCTTC. Amino acids: CASSYLTGQGALGYTF.